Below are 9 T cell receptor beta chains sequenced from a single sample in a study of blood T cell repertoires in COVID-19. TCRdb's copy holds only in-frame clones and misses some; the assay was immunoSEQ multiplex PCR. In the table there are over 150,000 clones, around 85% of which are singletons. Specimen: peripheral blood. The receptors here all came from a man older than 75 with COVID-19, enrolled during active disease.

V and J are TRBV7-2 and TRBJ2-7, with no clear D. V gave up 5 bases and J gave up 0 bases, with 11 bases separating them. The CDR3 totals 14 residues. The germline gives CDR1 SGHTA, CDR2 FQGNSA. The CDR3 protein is CASSPPPGSYEQYF. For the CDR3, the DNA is TGTGCCAGCAGCCCACCGCCAGGCTCCTACGAGCAGTACTTC.

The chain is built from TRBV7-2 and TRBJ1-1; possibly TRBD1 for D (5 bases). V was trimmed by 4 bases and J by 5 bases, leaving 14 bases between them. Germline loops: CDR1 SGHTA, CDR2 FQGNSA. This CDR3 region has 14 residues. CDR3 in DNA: TGTGCCAGCAGCTCCCAGGGTCTAGGAACTGAAGCTTTCTTT. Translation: CASSSQGLGTEAFF.

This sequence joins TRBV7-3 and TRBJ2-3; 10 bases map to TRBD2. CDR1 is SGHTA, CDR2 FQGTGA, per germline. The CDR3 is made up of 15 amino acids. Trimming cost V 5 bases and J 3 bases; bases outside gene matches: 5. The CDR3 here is CASSPASGGTDTQYF. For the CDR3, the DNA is TGTGCCAGCAGCCCCGCTAGCGGGGGAACAGATACGCAGTATTTT.

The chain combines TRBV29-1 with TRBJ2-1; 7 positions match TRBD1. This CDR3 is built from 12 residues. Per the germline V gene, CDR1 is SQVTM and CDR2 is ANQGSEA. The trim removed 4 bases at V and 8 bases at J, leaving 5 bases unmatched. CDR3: CSVATGADEQFF. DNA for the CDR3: TGCAGCGTTGCTACAGGGGCGGATGAGCAGTTCTTC.

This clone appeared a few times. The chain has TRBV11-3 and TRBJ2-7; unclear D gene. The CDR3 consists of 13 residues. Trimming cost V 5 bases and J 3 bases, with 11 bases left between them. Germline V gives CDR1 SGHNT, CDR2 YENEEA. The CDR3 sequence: CASSVDWLYEQYF. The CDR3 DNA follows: TGTGCCAGCAGCGTCGACTGGCTCTACGAGCAGTACTTC.

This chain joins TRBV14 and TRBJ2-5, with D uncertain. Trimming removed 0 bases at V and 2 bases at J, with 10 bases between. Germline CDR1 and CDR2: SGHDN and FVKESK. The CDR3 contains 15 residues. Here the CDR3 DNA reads TGTGCCAGCAGCCAAGATCGGTTCGTTCAAGAGACCCAGTACTTC. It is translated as CASSQDRFVQETQYF.

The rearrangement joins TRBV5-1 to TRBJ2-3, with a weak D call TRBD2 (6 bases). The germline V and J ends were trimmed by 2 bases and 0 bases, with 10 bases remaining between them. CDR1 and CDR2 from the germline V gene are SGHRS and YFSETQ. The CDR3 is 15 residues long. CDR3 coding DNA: TGCGCCAGCAGCTTTGGCGGGGCTAGCACAGATACGCAGTATTTT. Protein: CASSFGGASTDTQYF.

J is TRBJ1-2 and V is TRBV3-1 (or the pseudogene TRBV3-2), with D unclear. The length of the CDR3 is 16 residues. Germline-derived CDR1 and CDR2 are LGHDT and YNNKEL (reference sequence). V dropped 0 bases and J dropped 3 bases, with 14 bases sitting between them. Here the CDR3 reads CASSQEIWAGDYGYTF. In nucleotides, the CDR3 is TGTGCCAGCAGCCAAGAAATCTGGGCGGGAGACTATGGCTACACCTTC.

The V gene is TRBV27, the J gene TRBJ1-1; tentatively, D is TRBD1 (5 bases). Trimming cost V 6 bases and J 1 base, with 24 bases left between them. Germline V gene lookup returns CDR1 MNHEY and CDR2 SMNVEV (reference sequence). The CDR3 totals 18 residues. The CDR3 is CASSPLPRRIGGNTEAFF. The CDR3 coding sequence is TGTGCCAGCAGCCCTTTACCGAGGAGGATCGGGGGGAACACTGAAGCTTTCTTT.